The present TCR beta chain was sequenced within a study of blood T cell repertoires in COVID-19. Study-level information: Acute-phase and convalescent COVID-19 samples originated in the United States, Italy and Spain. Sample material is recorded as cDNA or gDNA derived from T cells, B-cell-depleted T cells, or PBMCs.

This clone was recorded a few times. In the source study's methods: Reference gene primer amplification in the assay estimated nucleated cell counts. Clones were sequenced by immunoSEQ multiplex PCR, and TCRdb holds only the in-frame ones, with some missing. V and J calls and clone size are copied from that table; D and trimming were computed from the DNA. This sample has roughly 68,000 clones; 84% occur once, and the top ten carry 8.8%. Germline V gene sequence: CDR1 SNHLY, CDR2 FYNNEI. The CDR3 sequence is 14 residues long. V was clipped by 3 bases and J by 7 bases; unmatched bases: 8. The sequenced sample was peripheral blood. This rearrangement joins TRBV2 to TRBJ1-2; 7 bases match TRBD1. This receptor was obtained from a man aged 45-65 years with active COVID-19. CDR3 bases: TGTGCCAGCAGTGAGGAGGGGGCGCGTAGTGGCTACACCTTC. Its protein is CASSEEGARSGYTF.